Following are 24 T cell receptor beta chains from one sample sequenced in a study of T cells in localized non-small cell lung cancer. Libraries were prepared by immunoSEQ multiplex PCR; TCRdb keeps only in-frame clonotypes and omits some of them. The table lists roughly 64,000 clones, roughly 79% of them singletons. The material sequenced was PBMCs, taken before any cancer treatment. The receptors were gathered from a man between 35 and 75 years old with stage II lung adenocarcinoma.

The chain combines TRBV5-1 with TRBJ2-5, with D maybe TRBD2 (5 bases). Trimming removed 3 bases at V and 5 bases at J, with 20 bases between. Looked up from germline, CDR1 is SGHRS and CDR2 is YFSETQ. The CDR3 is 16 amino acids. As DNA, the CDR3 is TGCGCCAGCAGCTCGGGCGGGCCCTGGCCTAGGGAGACCCAGTACTTC. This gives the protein CASSSGGPWPRETQYF.

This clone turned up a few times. The CDR3 region is CASSSLNREQGEQYF. The CDR3 DNA sequence: TGTGCCAGCAGCTCCCTGAACCGGGAACAAGGGGAGCAGTACTTC. The chain combines TRBV27 with TRBJ2-7; the D gene is possibly TRBD2 (5 bases). V was cut by 6 bases and J by 7 bases, with 22 bases left in between. Germline-derived CDR1 and CDR2 are MNHEY and SMNVEV (reference sequence). The CDR3 totals 15 residues.

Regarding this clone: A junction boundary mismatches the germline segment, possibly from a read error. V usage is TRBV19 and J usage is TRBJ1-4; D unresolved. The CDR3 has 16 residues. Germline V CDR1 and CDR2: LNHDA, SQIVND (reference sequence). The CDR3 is CVSSISSGATNEKLFF. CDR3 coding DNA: TGTGTCAGTAGTATTTCTAGTGGTGCAACTAATGAAAAACTGTTTTTT.

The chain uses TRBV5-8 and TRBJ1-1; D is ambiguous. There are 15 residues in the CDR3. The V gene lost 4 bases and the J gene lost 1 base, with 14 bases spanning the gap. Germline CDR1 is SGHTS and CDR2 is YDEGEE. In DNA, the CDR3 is TGTGCCAGCAGCCCGGGTCGACACTGGAACACTGAAGCTTTCTTT. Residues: CASSPGRHWNTEAFF.

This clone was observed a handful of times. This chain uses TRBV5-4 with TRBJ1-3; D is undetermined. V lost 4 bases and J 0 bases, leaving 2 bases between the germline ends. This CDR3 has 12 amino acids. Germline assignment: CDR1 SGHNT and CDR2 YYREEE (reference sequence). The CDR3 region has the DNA TGTGCCAGCAGCACCTCTGGAAACACCATATATTTT. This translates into CASSTSGNTIYF.

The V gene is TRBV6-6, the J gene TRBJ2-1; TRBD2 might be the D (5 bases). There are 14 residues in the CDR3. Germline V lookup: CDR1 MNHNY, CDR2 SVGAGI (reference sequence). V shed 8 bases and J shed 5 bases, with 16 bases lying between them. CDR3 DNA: TGTGCCAGCTCCTTAACGGGGTGGAACAATGAGCAGTTCTTC. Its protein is CASSLTGWNNEQFF.

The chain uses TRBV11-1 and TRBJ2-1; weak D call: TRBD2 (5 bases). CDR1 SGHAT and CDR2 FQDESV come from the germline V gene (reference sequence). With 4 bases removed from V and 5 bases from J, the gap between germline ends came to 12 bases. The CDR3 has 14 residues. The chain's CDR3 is CASSSTGRNNEQFF. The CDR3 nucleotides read TGTGCCAGCAGCTCAACGGGAAGGAACAATGAGCAGTTCTTC. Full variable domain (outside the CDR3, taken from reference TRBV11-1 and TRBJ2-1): EAEVAQSPRYKITEKSQAVAFWCDPISGHATLYWYRQILGQGPELLVQFQDESVVDDSQLPKDRFSAERLKGVDSTLKIQPAELGDSAMYLCASSSTGRNNEQFFGPGTRLTVL.

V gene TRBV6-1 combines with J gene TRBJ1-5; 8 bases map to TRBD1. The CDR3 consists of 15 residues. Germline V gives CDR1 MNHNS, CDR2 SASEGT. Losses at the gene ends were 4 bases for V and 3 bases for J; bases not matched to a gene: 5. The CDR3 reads CASSGMTGVNQPQHF. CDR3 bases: TGTGCCAGCAGTGGAATGACAGGGGTCAATCAGCCCCAGCATTTT.

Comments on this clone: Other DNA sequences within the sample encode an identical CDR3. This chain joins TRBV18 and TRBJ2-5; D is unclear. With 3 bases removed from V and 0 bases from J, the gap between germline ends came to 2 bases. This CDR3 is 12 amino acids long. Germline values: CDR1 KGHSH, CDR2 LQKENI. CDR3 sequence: CASSPYQETQYF. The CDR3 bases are TGTGCCAGCTCACCGTACCAAGAGACCCAGTACTTC.

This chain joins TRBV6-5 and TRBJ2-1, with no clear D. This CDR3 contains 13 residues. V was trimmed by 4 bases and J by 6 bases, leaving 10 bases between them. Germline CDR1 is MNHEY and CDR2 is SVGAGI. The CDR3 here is CASSSPPANEQFF. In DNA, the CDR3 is TGTGCCAGCAGTTCCCCGCCAGCCAATGAGCAGTTCTTC.

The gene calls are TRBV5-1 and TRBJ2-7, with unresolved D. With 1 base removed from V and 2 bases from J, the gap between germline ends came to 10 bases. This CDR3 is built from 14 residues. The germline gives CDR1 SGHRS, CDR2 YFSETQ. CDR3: CASSLSDRAYEQYF. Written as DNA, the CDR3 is TGCGCCAGCAGCTTGAGCGACCGAGCCTACGAGCAGTACTTC.

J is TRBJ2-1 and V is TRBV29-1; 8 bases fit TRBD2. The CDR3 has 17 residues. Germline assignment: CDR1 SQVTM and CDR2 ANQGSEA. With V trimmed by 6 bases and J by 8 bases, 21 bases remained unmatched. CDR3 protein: CSVFHPLTSGLGDEQFF. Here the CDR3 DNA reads TGCAGCGTCTTCCACCCTCTCACTAGCGGCCTAGGGGATGAGCAGTTCTTC.

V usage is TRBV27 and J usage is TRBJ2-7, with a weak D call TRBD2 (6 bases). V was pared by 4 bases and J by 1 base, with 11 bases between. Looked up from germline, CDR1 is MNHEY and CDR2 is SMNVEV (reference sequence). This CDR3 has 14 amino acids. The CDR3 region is CASSSGLASYEQYF. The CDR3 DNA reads TGTGCCAGCAGTTCGGGACTTGCATCCTACGAGCAGTACTTC.

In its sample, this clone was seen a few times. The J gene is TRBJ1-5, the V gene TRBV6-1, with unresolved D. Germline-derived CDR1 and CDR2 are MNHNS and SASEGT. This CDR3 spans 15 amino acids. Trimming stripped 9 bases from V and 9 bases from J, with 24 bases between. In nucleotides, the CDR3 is TGTGCCAGTTCAGCAACGTGGGCCCCGAAATCGCCCCAGCATTTT. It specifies CASSATWAPKSPQHF.

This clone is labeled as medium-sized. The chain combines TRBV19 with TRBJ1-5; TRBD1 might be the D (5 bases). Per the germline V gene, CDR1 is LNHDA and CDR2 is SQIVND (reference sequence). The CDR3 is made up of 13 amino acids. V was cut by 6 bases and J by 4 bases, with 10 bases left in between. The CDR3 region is CASRGLQNQPQHF. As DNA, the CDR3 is TGTGCCAGTAGGGGACTTCAGAATCAGCCCCAGCATTTT.

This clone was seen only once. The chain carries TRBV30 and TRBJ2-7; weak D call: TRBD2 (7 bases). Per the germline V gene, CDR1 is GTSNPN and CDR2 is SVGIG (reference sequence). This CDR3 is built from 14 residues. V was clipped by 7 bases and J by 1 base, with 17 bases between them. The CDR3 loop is CASSSRGASYEQYF. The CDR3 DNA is TGTGCCTCCTCATCCCGGGGGGCTTCCTACGAGCAGTACTTC.

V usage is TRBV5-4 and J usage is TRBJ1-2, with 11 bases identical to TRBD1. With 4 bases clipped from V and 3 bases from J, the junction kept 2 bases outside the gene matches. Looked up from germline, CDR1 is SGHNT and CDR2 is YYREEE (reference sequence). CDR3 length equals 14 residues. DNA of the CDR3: TGTGCCAGCAGCGAGGGACAGGGGGACTATGGCTACACCTTC. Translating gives CASSEGQGDYGYTF.

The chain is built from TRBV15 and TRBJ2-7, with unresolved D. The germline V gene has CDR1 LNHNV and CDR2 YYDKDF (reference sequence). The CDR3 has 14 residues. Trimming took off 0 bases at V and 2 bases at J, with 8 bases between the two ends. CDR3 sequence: CATSRDRRAYEQYF. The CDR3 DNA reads TGTGCCACCAGCAGAGATCGTAGGGCCTACGAGCAGTACTTC.

As DNA, the CDR3 is TGTGCCATCAGTGAGTCGACTCTAACGGGATCCTACGAGCAGTACTTC. This translates into CAISESTLTGSYEQYF. The gene calls are TRBV10-3 and TRBJ2-7, with D tentatively TRBD2 (5 bases). Germline CDR1 and CDR2: ENHRY and SYGVKD. Trimming removed 0 bases at V and 1 base at J, with 13 bases between. The CDR3 sequence is 16 residues long.

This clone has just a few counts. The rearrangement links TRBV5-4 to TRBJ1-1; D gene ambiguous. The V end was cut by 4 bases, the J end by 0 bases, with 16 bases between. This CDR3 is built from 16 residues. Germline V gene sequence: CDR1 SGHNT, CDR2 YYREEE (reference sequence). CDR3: CASSPKDGFMNTEAFF. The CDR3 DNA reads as TGTGCCAGCAGCCCAAAGGACGGATTCATGAACACTGAAGCTTTCTTT.

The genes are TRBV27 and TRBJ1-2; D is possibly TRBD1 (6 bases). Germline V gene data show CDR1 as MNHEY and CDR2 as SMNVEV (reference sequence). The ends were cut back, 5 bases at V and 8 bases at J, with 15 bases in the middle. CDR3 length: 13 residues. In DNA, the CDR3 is TGTGCCAGCAGTACGACAGGATCGGGGGGCTACACCTTC. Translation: CASSTTGSGGYTF.

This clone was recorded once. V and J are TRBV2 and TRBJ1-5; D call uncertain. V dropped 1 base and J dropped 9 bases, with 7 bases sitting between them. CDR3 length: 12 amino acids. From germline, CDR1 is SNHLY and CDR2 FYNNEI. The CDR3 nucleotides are TGTGCCAGCAGTGAAGACGAACGGCCCCAGCATTTT. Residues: CASSEDERPQHF.

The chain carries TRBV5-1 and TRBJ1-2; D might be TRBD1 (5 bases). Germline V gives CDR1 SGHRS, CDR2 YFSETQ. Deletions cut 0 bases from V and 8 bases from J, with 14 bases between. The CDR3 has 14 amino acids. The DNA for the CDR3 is TGCGCCAGCAGCTTGGACAGGCCCCTCGAGGGCTACACCTTC. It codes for CASSLDRPLEGYTF.

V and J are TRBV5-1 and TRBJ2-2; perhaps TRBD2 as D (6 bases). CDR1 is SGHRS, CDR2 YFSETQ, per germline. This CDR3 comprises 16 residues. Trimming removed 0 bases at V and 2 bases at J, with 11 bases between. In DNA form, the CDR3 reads TGCGCCAGCAGCTTGGTGGGGGGTACCAACACCGGGGAGCTGTTTTTT. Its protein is CASSLVGGTNTGELFF.